These 14 T cell receptor beta chains were all obtained from the same sample, sequenced in a study of blood T cell repertoires in COVID-19. TCRdb keeps only in-frame clones here, not all; method: immunoSEQ multiplex PCR. This table has under 75,000 clones, around four fifths appearing once. The sample comprised peripheral blood. These receptors came from a human donor in a cohort sampled during active COVID-19.

This clone showed up just a few times. This chain joins TRBV15 and TRBJ1-4; D is undetermined. Germline CDR1 reads LNHNV; CDR2 reads YYDKDF (reference sequence). CDR3 size: 16 residues. V lost 0 bases and J lost 0, with 8 bases in between. CDR3 amino acids: CATSRDGRATNEKLFF. The CDR3 DNA reads as TGTGCCACCAGCAGAGATGGCCGTGCAACTAATGAAAAACTGTTTTTT. The whole variable domain, filled in from reference TRBV15 and TRBJ1-4, reads DAMVIQNPRYQVTQFGKPVTLSCSQTLNHNVMYWYQQKSSQAPKLLFHYYDKDFNNEADTPDNFQSRRPNTSFCFLDIRSPGLGDTAMYLCATSRDGRATNEKLFFGSGTQLSVL.

J is TRBJ2-3 and V is TRBV12-5; D uncertain. The CDR3 consists of 12 residues. V lost 3 bases and J 5 bases, leaving 6 bases between the germline ends. The germline V gene has CDR1 LGHNT and CDR2 FRNRAP. The CDR3 DNA reads TGTGCTAGTGGTTTTAGGAGAGATACGCAGTATTTT. Translated, it gives CASGFRRDTQYF.

This clone was counted between two and nine times. The V gene is TRBV2, the J gene TRBJ2-3; no clear D gene. Germline CDR1 SNHLY, CDR2 FYNNEI. Trimming removed 2 bases from V and 0 bases from J, with 9 bases in between. This CDR3 spans 15 amino acids. DNA for the CDR3: TGTGCCAGCAGTGAATCGGTCGGGAGCACAGATACGCAGTATTTT. Residues: CASSESVGSTDTQYF. Together with reference TRBV2 and TRBJ2-3, the CDR3 gives the full variable domain: EPEVTQTPSHQVTQMGQEVILRCVPISNHLYFYWYRQILGQKVEFLVSFYNNEISEKSEIFDDQFSVERPDGSNFTLKIRSTKLEDSAMYFCASSESVGSTDTQYFGPGTRLTVL.

The chain combines TRBV7-9 with TRBJ1-1; 7 bases match TRBD1. The CDR3 runs to 15 residues. Trimming cost V 3 bases and J 7 bases; bases outside gene matches: 11. The V gene's germline CDR1 is SEHNR and CDR2 FQNEAQ (reference sequence). The DNA for the CDR3 is TGTGCCAGCAGCTTTCGGACTATTAGGGACAGTGAAGCTTTCTTT. Amino acids: CASSFRTIRDSEAFF.

This sequence joins TRBV5-1 and TRBJ2-3; 8 positions match TRBD2. The CDR3 spans 17 residues. With V trimmed by 0 bases and J by 3 bases, 9 bases remained unmatched. Germline V gene data show CDR1 as SGHRS and CDR2 as YFSETQ. The CDR3: CASSLVKVAGGTDTQYF. The CDR3 DNA reads TGCGCCAGCAGCTTGGTTAAGGTGGCGGGGGGAACAGATACGCAGTATTTT.

The rearrangement joins TRBV10-1 to TRBJ1-2; D perhaps matches TRBD1 (6 bases). There are 14 residues in the CDR3. Germline CDR1 reads WNHNN; CDR2 reads SYGVQD (reference sequence). Trimming shortened V by 7 bases and J by 2 bases, and 14 bases separated the two germline ends. This chain's CDR3 is CASTEQGYNYGYTF. CDR3 DNA: TGCGCCAGCACCGAACAGGGCTACAACTATGGCTACACCTTC.

J is TRBJ2-5 and V is TRBV2; TRBD1 might be the D (5 bases). Trimming stripped 5 bases from V and 0 bases from J, with 13 bases between. The length of the CDR3 is 15 residues. Germline V lookup: CDR1 SNHLY, CDR2 FYNNEI. The CDR3: CASSLAGLYQETQYF. As DNA, the CDR3 is TGTGCCAGCAGTTTGGCAGGGTTGTACCAAGAGACCCAGTACTTC.

CDR3 region: CSVERSGVGYGYTF. The CDR3 coding sequence is TGCAGCGTTGAAAGATCAGGGGTAGGCTATGGCTACACCTTC. The chain couples TRBV29-1 to TRBJ1-2, with a weak D call TRBD1 (6 bases). The CDR3 consists of 14 residues. With 2 bases removed from V and 4 bases from J, the gap between germline ends came to 14 bases. The germline gives CDR1 SQVTM, CDR2 ANQGSEA.

This chain uses TRBV5-1 with TRBJ2-5; tentative D call: TRBD1 (5 bases). Germline values: CDR1 SGHRS, CDR2 YFSETQ. The V end lost 1 base, the J end lost 5 bases, and 12 bases lay between the germline ends. The CDR3 is 14 amino acids. The CDR3, as DNA: TGCGCCAGCAGCTTGTTACAGGACGGGGAGACCCAGTACTTC. Amino acid sequence: CASSLLQDGETQYF.

The gene calls are TRBV6-2 or TRBV6-3 and TRBJ2-5, with 15 bases identical to TRBD2. V was pared by 2 bases and J by 0 bases, with 4 bases of the junction left unmatched. This CDR3 has 18 residues. Germline V gene data show CDR1 as MNHEY and CDR2 as SVGEGT. The CDR3 loop reads CASSYGTSGRPYQETQYF. In DNA, the CDR3 is TGTGCCAGCAGTTACGGGACTAGCGGGAGGCCCTACCAAGAGACCCAGTACTTC.

This clone came up a few times. The J gene is TRBJ1-5, the V gene TRBV7-8, with 10 bases that match TRBD1. The CDR3 runs 15 residues. CDR1 is SGHVS, CDR2 FQNEAQ, per germline. J gave up 4 bases and V 2 bases, and 2 bases lay outside the gene matches. The CDR3 DNA follows: TGTGCCAGCAGCTTAAGGGACAGGGGTAATCAGCCCCAGCATTTT. This codes for CASSLRDRGNQPQHF.

The chain couples TRBV5-6 to TRBJ2-1; TRBD1 matches at 8 bases. The CDR3 is made up of 15 amino acids. The V and J ends lost 7 bases and 0 bases, in that order; junction bases with no gene match: 6. CDR1 and CDR2 from the germline V gene are SGHDT and YYEEEE. DNA for the CDR3: TGTGCCAGCGGTAGACAGGGGAGCTCCTACAATGAGCAGTTCTTC. It is translated as CASGRQGSSYNEQFF.

The chain recombines TRBV24-1 with TRBJ2-1, with 8 bases matching TRBD2. CDR3 size: 15 residues. V was clipped by 3 bases and J by 6 bases; unmatched bases: 6. CDR1 is KGHDR and CDR2 is SFDVKD in the germline V gene. The CDR3 here is CATSDTGTRGNEQFF. CDR3 bases: TGTGCCACCAGTGATACCGGGACTAGGGGCAATGAGCAGTTCTTC.

The chain recombines TRBV13 with TRBJ1-6; D ambiguous. Trimming took 5 bases from V and 6 from J, leaving 11 bases between them. Germline loops: CDR1 PRHDT, CDR2 FYEKMQ (reference sequence). The CDR3 length is 14 residues. CDR3 sequence reads: CASSLRESNSPLHF. The DNA of the CDR3 is TGTGCCAGCAGCCTACGGGAAAGTAATTCACCCCTCCACTTT.